This TCR beta chain was documented in a study of early T cells in non-severe SARS-CoV-2 infection. MiXCR, run by TCRdb on the 5' RACE reads, gives a single entry per CDR3 protein. The repertoire has some 48,000 distinct CDR3 sequences, approximately 5.7% of them found once; the top ten carry around 7%. The sequenced sample was whole blood, obtained at baseline. The clonotype was recovered from an adult who was a healthcare worker with PCR-confirmed SARS-CoV-2 infection or an uninfected control (not recorded which).

Here the CDR3 reads CASSGQGRGTEAFF. The DNA for the CDR3 is TGTGCCAGCAGCGGACAGGGAAGAGGAACTGAAGCTTTCTTT. The V call is TRBV9, the J call TRBJ1-1, with 7 bases aligning to TRBD1. Trimming cost V 3 bases and J 5 bases; bases outside gene matches: 7. The CDR3 extends over 14 amino acids. CDR1 is SGDLS, CDR2 YYNGEE, per germline. Variable domain in full (rest from reference TRBV9 and TRBJ1-1): DSGVTQTPKHLITATGQRVTLRCSPRSGDLSVYWYQQSLDQGLQFLIQYYNGEERAKGNILERFSAQQFPDLHSELNLSSLELGDSALYFCASSGQGRGTEAFFGQGTRLTVV.